This T cell receptor beta chain stems from a study of brain T cells in children with intractable seizures. Documented time point: blood from clinic visit 5 months post-surgery; TSC patient then seizure free. The trim removed 0 bases at V and 12 bases at J, leaving 11 bases unmatched. The CDR3 loop spans 13 amino acids. CDR1 GTSNPN and CDR2 SVGIG come from the germline V gene (reference sequence). A word on this clone: Its antigen is unknown.

Sequencing was performed with immunoSEQ multiplex PCR; in TCRdb, only in-frame clones are kept and a portion is missing. The sample has hundreds of thousands of clones, 93% seen once. Regarding the study as a whole: Only CDR3 sequence similarity suggested viral specificity, without known HCMV serostatus. Pre-surgery blood may have been undersampled, hiding some clones.

This specimen was peripheral blood, taken around 5 months after surgery. The sequence was collected from a boy under three years old with tuberous sclerosis and intractable seizures. J is TRBJ2-7 and V is TRBV30; 7 bases align to TRBD1. As DNA, the CDR3 is TGTGCCTGGAGTGTAGAGACAGGGAATAGGAGGTACTTC. Translation gives CAWSVETGNRRYF. Based on the CDR3 plus reference TRBV30 and TRBJ2-7, the full variable domain is SQTIHQWPATLVQPVGSPLSLECTVEGTSNPNLYWYRQAAGRGLQLLFYSVGIGQISSEVPQNLSASRPQDRQFILSSKKLLLSDSGFYLCAWSVETGNRRYFGPGTRLTVT.